These 23 T cell receptor beta chains were all obtained from the same sample, sequenced in a study of OX40 agonist ivuxolimab in advanced cancers. Profiled with immunoSEQ multiplex PCR; TCRdb holds only in-frame clones, not every one. The sample holds around 76,000 clones, 75% to 85% seen once. The specimen comprised CD4+ or CD8+ T cells sorted from blood, sampled in a trial of the OX40 agonist ivuxolimab. These receptors came from an adult with an advanced solid tumor such as melanoma, head and neck, liver or kidney cancer.

The rearrangement joins TRBV20-1 to TRBJ2-5, with D unclear. From germline, CDR1 is DFQATT and CDR2 SNEGSKA (reference sequence). The CDR3 is 11 amino acids. V was shortened by 3 bases and J by 0 bases, with 2 bases between the two germline ends. CDR3 nucleotide sequence: TGCAGTGCTAGGAACCAAGAGACCCAGTACTTC. Protein sequence: CSARNQETQYF.

This clone is a singleton in its sample. The J gene is TRBJ2-7, the V gene TRBV5-4; 16 bases align to TRBD2. The junction had 4 bases not matched to a gene; V was cut back by 3 bases and J by 7 bases. There are 15 residues in the CDR3. The V gene's germline CDR1 is SGHNT and CDR2 YYREEE (reference sequence). The DNA of the CDR3 is TGTGCCAGCAGCTCGGGACTAGCGGGGGGGCTAGAGCAGTACTTC. Translated: CASSSGLAGGLEQYF.

The rearrangement uses TRBV12-2 and TRBJ1-4. TRBV12-2 is termed a pseudogene. The CDR3 spans 14 residues. The CDR3 sequence: CASRLGVSSEKLFF. CDR3 in DNA: TGTGCAAGTCGCTTAGGGGTGAGTAGTGAAAAACTGTTTTTT.

The table lists this clone with a count of one. The V and J genes are TRBV19 and TRBJ1-1; TRBD1 is a possible D gene (5 bases). Germline V gene lookup returns CDR1 LNHDA and CDR2 SQIVND (reference sequence). The V gene lost 3 bases and the J gene lost 11 bases, with 28 bases spanning the gap. The CDR3 consists of 17 residues. In nucleotides, the CDR3 is TGTGCCAGTAGTATTGGACTTCCTAGCGGGGGTCTTGGTTTGGCTTTCTTT. Amino acid sequence: CASSIGLPSGGLGLAFF.

Only a few counts were recorded for this clone. The CDR3: CASSRSGNTGELFF. CDR3 bases: TGCGCCAGCAGCCGGAGTGGGAACACCGGGGAGCTGTTTTTT. J is TRBJ2-2 and V is TRBV10-1; D is unclear. The CDR3 length is 14 residues. V was shortened by 6 bases and J by 1 base, with 9 bases between the two germline ends. Germline CDR1 and CDR2: WNHNN and SYGVQD (reference sequence).

On this clone: At one end, the junction sequence differs from germline, possibly due to a read error. The rearrangement uses TRBV11-2 and TRBJ1-1; 7 bases fit TRBD1. The CDR3 spans 15 residues. Germline values: CDR1 SGHAT, CDR2 FQNNGV. In DNA, the CDR3 is TGTGCCAGCAGCCTAGACCCCCACAGGGGCACTGAAGCTTTCTTT. Protein sequence: CASSLDPHRGTEAFF.

The V and J genes are TRBV29-1 and TRBJ2-6, with unresolved D. The CDR3 length is 15 residues. Trimming took 4 bases from V and 0 from J, leaving 10 bases between them. Germline CDR1 SQVTM, CDR2 ANQGSEA. The CDR3 bases are TGCAGCGTTGTTGAGGAGTACTCTGGGGCCAACGTCCTGACTTTC. Amino acids: CSVVEEYSGANVLTF.

This clone was found once. The chain joins TRBV15 to TRBJ2-2; D not resolved. Germline V gene lookup returns CDR1 LNHNV and CDR2 YYDKDF (reference sequence). Trimming pared 0 bases from V and 6 bases from J, leaving 14 bases between. CDR3 length: 16 residues. The CDR3 region has the DNA TGTGCCACCAGCAGAGATCGAGGTCTTTGGGCCGGGGAGCTGTTTTTT. Its translation is CATSRDRGLWAGELFF.

This chain joins TRBV6-5 and TRBJ1-2, with D possibly being TRBD1 (6 bases). Germline V gene data show CDR1 as MNHEY and CDR2 as SVGAGI. This CDR3 region has 12 residues. The V and J ends lost 3 bases and 6 bases respectively, with 8 bases between them. CDR3 in amino acids: CASSYWGHGYTF. The CDR3 DNA follows: TGTGCCAGCAGTTATTGGGGGCATGGCTACACCTTC.

This CDR3 is CASSQGQGIIEQYF. The CDR3 nucleotides read TGTGCCAGCTCCCAAGGACAGGGGATTATCGAGCAGTACTTC. The chain uses TRBV18 and TRBJ2-7; 9 bases map to TRBD1. V lost 6 bases to trimming and J lost 6 bases; unmatched junction nucleotides: 9. CDR1 and CDR2 (germline): KGHSH, LQKENI. The CDR3 has 14 amino acids.

The rearrangement joins TRBV29-1 to TRBJ1-1; D call uncertain. This CDR3 spans 12 amino acids. Germline values: CDR1 SQVTM, CDR2 ANQGSEA. V gave up 6 bases and J gave up 7 bases, with 15 bases separating them. The CDR3 DNA follows: TGCAGCGTGGGTGAGCGGACGGGTGAAGCTTTCTTT. Its protein is CSVGERTGEAFF.

V gene TRBV11-2 combines with J gene TRBJ2-1; perhaps TRBD2 as D (5 bases). This CDR3 has 16 amino acids. Trimming removed 0 bases at V and 9 bases at J, with 18 bases between. Germline values: CDR1 SGHAT, CDR2 FQNNGV. CDR3 region: CASSLDRAAAAGEQFF. The CDR3 nucleotides read TGTGCCAGCAGCTTAGATAGAGCGGCCGCGGCGGGTGAGCAGTTCTTC.

This clone has only a few counts. This chain links TRBV11-2 with TRBJ1-4; D unresolved. V was trimmed by 2 bases and J by 1 base, leaving 17 bases between them. The CDR3 covers 18 residues. The germline V gene encodes CDR1 SGHAT and CDR2 FQNNGV. The CDR3 DNA is TGTGCCAGCAGCTTAAAGGAGTCGCAGGTCTTAACTAATGAAAAACTGTTTTTT. It encodes CASSLKESQVLTNEKLFF.

The gene calls are TRBV15 and TRBJ1-2, with a possible D match to TRBD1 (6 bases). CDR1 and CDR2 (germline): LNHNV, YYDKDF (reference sequence). The CDR3 has 14 amino acids. V dropped 5 bases and J dropped 7 bases, with 17 bases sitting between them. The CDR3 sequence: CATSPPPPGAGYTF. DNA of the CDR3: TGTGCCACCAGCCCCCCTCCTCCGGGGGCTGGCTACACCTTC. The variable domain in full, completed from reference TRBV15 and TRBJ1-2, reads DAMVIQNPRYQVTQFGKPVTLSCSQTLNHNVMYWYQQKSSQAPKLLFHYYDKDFNNEADTPDNFQSRRPNTSFCFLDIRSPGLGDTAMYLCATSPPPPGAGYTFGSGTRLTVV.

This chain links TRBV19 with TRBJ1-1; D is undetermined. The germline CDR1 and CDR2 sequences are LNHDA and SQIVND (reference sequence). The ends were cut back, 4 bases at V and 5 bases at J, with 11 bases in the middle. CDR3 length: 13 amino acids. The CDR3 loop reads CASSTARETEAFF. CDR3 DNA: TGTGCCAGTAGTACAGCTCGCGAGACTGAAGCTTTCTTT.

This chain uses TRBV10-1 with TRBJ2-7; possible D gene TRBD2, 6 bases. The CDR3 runs 13 residues. Germline V gene sequence: CDR1 WNHNN, CDR2 SYGVQD (reference sequence). V lost 2 bases, J lost 4 bases, and 9 bases lay in between. The CDR3 loop reads CASSEGGKYEQYF. In DNA, the CDR3 is TGCGCCAGCAGTGAGGGGGGGAAATACGAGCAGTACTTC.

The genes are TRBV7-2 and TRBJ1-4, with D possibly TRBD1 on 5 matching bases. The CDR3 is 17 residues long. V was cut by 2 bases and J by 3 bases, with 16 bases left in between. Germline CDR1 SGHTA, CDR2 FQGNSA. Here the CDR3 DNA reads TGTGCCAGCAGCTTAAGCCCCCCGACAGTATCTAATGAAAAACTGTTTTTT. Translation: CASSLSPPTVSNEKLFF.

This clone was picked up a small number of times. The rearrangement links TRBV10-3 to TRBJ1-1, with D tentatively TRBD1 (6 bases). CDR3 length equals 13 residues. Trimming removed 4 bases at V and 3 bases at J, with 9 bases between. Germline V gene sequence: CDR1 ENHRY, CDR2 SYGVKD. The CDR3 DNA reads as TGTGCCATCAGTGTGGGGGGGCACACTGAAGCTTTCTTT. This encodes CAISVGGHTEAFF.

In this sample, this clone turned up a few times. The rearrangement links TRBV4-1 to TRBJ2-7, with TRBD1 matching 9 bases. The germline V gene encodes CDR1 MGHRA and CDR2 YSYEKL. V lost 3 bases and J lost 3; bases outside the gene matches: 6. The CDR3 totals 15 residues. CDR3 sequence: CASSQPRDRVYEQYF. The CDR3 bases are TGCGCCAGCAGCCAGCCTAGGGACAGGGTCTACGAGCAGTACTTC.

The chain carries TRBV19 and TRBJ2-7; D may be TRBD2 (6 bases). Germline values: CDR1 LNHDA, CDR2 SQIVND (reference sequence). The V and J ends lost 3 bases and 6 bases respectively, with 39 bases between them. The CDR3 sequence is 22 residues long. The CDR3 nucleotides are TGTGCCAGTAGTATGGCGACCGTAGGGAGCTATATGAGGGACTTCTATCCGGGCGAGCAGTACTTC. Protein sequence: CASSMATVGSYMRDFYPGEQYF.

The genes are TRBV27 and TRBJ1-4, with TRBD1 as a possible D gene (6 bases). The CDR3 extends over 12 amino acids. The V end lost 4 bases, the J end lost 8 bases, and 8 bases lay between the germline ends. Per germline, CDR1 MNHEY and CDR2 SMNVEV (reference sequence). The CDR3 protein is CASSSDREKLFF. CDR3 bases: TGTGCCAGCAGTTCCGACAGGGAAAAACTGTTTTTT.

The V gene is TRBV5-1, the J gene TRBJ2-2; no clear D gene. Per germline, CDR1 SGHRS and CDR2 YFSETQ. The CDR3 has 16 amino acids. V was shortened by 1 base and J by 0 bases, with 10 bases between the two germline ends. The CDR3 bases are TGCGCCAGCAGCTTGTCAGGCCCAGCGAACACCGGGGAGCTGTTTTTT. Its translation: CASSLSGPANTGELFF.

The chain recombines TRBV7-2 with TRBJ2-5, with a tentative D call TRBD1 (6 bases). Germline-derived CDR1 and CDR2 are SGHTA and FQGNSA. The CDR3 length is 15 residues. The germline V and J ends were trimmed by 3 bases and 1 base, with 12 bases remaining between them. This CDR3 reads CASSFKRTAQETQYF. The DNA of the CDR3 is TGTGCCAGCAGCTTTAAACGGACAGCCCAAGAGACCCAGTACTTC.